This T cell receptor beta chain emerged from a study of blood T cell repertoires in COVID-19. Libraries were prepared by immunoSEQ multiplex PCR; TCRdb keeps only in-frame clonotypes and omits some of them. Of nearly 40,000 clones listed, about 80% are singletons. The receptor's source is a man aged 45 to 65 with active or convalescent COVID-19. Sequences were obtained from peripheral blood.

CDR3 amino acids: CASSQGHGGMGDYGYTF. The CDR3 DNA is TGTGCCAGCAGCCAAGGTCACGGAGGTATGGGTGACTATGGCTACACCTTC. This chain joins TRBV3-1 (or the pseudogene TRBV3-2) and TRBJ1-2; no firm D call. This CDR3 is built from 17 residues. Germline CDR1 is LGHDT and CDR2 is YNNKEL (reference sequence). Trimming removed 1 base from V and 3 bases from J, with 18 bases in between.